One sample yielded the 30 T cell receptor beta chains listed below, sequenced in a study of shared clonotypes between healthy human individuals. Produced via immunoSEQ multiplex PCR; TCRdb's table is partial and in-frame only. Of some 1.4 million clones in the sample, approximately 97% are singletons; the top ten hold roughly 1.2%. The sample was naive CD4+ T cells sorted from blood. Sample subset: CD45RA+ positively selected. These receptors all stem from a man aged 25 to 45 in good health.

This sequence joins TRBV5-1 and TRBJ2-5; 7 bases agree with TRBD1. Trimming cost V 4 bases and J 5 bases; bases outside gene matches: 8. Germline CDR1 SGHRS, CDR2 YFSETQ. The CDR3 covers 14 residues. CDR3 DNA sequence: TGCGCCAGCAGCCGCCTACAGGGGACGGAGACCCAGTACTTC. It specifies CASSRLQGTETQYF.

The rearrangement links TRBV6-1 to TRBJ2-7; D is perhaps TRBD2 (7 bases). The V and J ends lost 4 bases and 6 bases respectively, with 13 bases between them. The CDR3 is made up of 13 amino acids. CDR1 and CDR2 (germline): MNHNS, SASEGT. CDR3 loop: CASSARGASEQYF. The CDR3, as DNA: TGTGCCAGCAGTGCCCGGGGGGCGAGCGAGCAGTACTTC.

V gene TRBV16 combines with J gene TRBJ2-3, with TRBD2 identical over 14 bases. With V trimmed by 4 bases and J by 11 bases, 8 bases remained unmatched. From germline, CDR1 is KGHSY and CDR2 FQNENV. The CDR3 is 15 amino acids. CDR3 nucleotide sequence: TGTGCCAGCAGCCCGGGACTAGCGGGAGTTCGATTGCAGTATTTT. It yields the protein CASSPGLAGVRLQYF.

The rearrangement uses TRBV2 and TRBJ2-7, with D unresolved. The germline V and J ends were trimmed by 6 bases and 3 bases, with 9 bases remaining between them. The germline V gene has CDR1 SNHLY and CDR2 FYNNEI. CDR3 length: 12 amino acids. The CDR3 loop reads CASRRTVYEQYF. The CDR3 DNA reads as TGTGCCAGCAGAAGAACAGTCTACGAGCAGTACTTC.

This clone appeared a single time. The V gene is TRBV18, the J gene TRBJ2-1, with TRBD1 matching 7 bases. CDR1 is KGHSH and CDR2 is LQKENI in the germline V gene. This CDR3 is built from 14 residues. V shed 6 bases and J 6 bases; nucleotides not matched to a gene: 8. The CDR3 coding sequence is TGTGCCAGCTCCGCCTACCAGGGGGTCAATGAGCAGTTCTTC. It is translated as CASSAYQGVNEQFF.

On this clone itself: In the same sample, other DNA sequences code for this CDR3. The chain employs TRBV5-1 and TRBJ1-1; D is unresolved. Trimming removed 0 bases at V and 6 bases at J, with 9 bases between. This CDR3 is 13 amino acids long. Germline-derived CDR1 and CDR2 are SGHRS and YFSETQ. The CDR3 spells CASSLAGRAEAFF. In DNA, the CDR3 is TGCGCCAGCAGCTTGGCGGGGAGGGCTGAAGCTTTCTTT.

V usage is TRBV11-2 and J usage is TRBJ2-7; D ambiguous. V lost 1 base and J lost 3, with 7 bases in between. The germline gives CDR1 SGHAT, CDR2 FQNNGV. The CDR3 is made up of 13 amino acids. The CDR3 loop is CASSLVANYEQYF. For the CDR3, the DNA is TGTGCCAGCAGCTTAGTTGCTAACTACGAGCAGTACTTC.

The chain joins TRBV7-3 to TRBJ2-7, with TRBD1 matching 7 bases. V dropped 4 bases and J dropped 3; count of bases not matched to a gene: 6. This CDR3 comprises 14 residues. The germline V gene has CDR1 SGHTA and CDR2 FQGTGA. In DNA, the CDR3 is TGTGCCAGCAGCTGGGCCCCAGGGGGCTACGAGCAGTACTTC. Its protein is CASSWAPGGYEQYF.

The J gene is TRBJ2-5, the V gene TRBV28; D gene uncertain. This CDR3 region has 16 residues. CDR1 MDHEN and CDR2 SYDVKM come from the germline V gene. Deletions cut 3 bases from V and 5 bases from J, with 19 bases between. The DNA for the CDR3 is TGTGCCAGCAGTTTTCGGTTAGCTGAGGTAACGGAGACCCAGTACTTC. Translated, it gives CASSFRLAEVTETQYF.

The CDR3 loop reads CASSPVQGPGGELFF. The CDR3 DNA sequence: TGTGCCAGTTCCCCTGTACAGGGGCCCGGCGGGGAGCTGTTTTTT. The rearrangement joins TRBV19 to TRBJ2-2; 7 bases are a match to TRBD1. This CDR3 is built from 15 residues. Trimming removed 8 bases from V and 7 bases from J; junction bases left unmatched: 13. Germline-derived CDR1 and CDR2 are LNHDA and SQIVND (reference sequence).

The genes are TRBV6-1 and TRBJ2-7, with a tentative D call TRBD2 (7 bases). Germline CDR1 MNHNS, CDR2 SASEGT. The CDR3 length is 15 residues. Trimming removed 4 bases at V and 3 bases at J, with 16 bases between. The CDR3 loop reads CASSASGTRDYEQYF. As DNA, the CDR3 is TGTGCCAGCAGTGCGAGCGGGACACGGGACTACGAGCAGTACTTC.

V and J are TRBV27 and TRBJ2-1, with 9 bases matching TRBD2. The CDR3 length is 15 residues. CDR1 and CDR2 from the germline V gene are MNHEY and SMNVEV (reference sequence). J was trimmed by 4 bases and V by 5 bases; bases with no gene match: 6. The CDR3 loop is CASSPIAGEYNEQFF. In nucleotides, the CDR3 is TGTGCCAGCAGTCCGATAGCGGGAGAATACAATGAGCAGTTCTTC.

This sequence joins TRBV15 and TRBJ2-7; a possible D gene is TRBD2 (6 bases). Germline V gives CDR1 LNHNV, CDR2 YYDKDF (reference sequence). The CDR3 covers 17 residues. Between the trimmed V and J ends, which lost 0 bases and 4 bases, there was a span of 19 bases. CDR3 nucleotides: TGTGCCACCAGCAGAGATAGGGCGTTTAACGGGGGTTACGAGCAGTACTTC. Amino acids: CATSRDRAFNGGYEQYF.

The chain recombines TRBV18 with TRBJ2-7; D is tentatively TRBD1 or TRBD2 (5 bases each). Germline assignment: CDR1 KGHSH and CDR2 LQKENI. The CDR3 extends over 15 amino acids. V was shortened by 2 bases and J by 4 bases, with 15 bases between the two germline ends. CDR3 residues: CASSPNTGGLYEQYF. In DNA form, the CDR3 reads TGTGCCAGCTCACCAAACACAGGAGGACTTTACGAGCAGTACTTC.

The rearrangement uses TRBV27 and TRBJ2-5; D unclear. The CDR3 runs 14 residues. Trimming shortened V by 4 bases and J by 4 bases, and 13 bases separated the two germline ends. Germline V CDR1 and CDR2: MNHEY, SMNVEV (reference sequence). The CDR3 region is CASSSRVLGETQYF. CDR3 DNA sequence: TGTGCCAGCAGTTCCCGGGTTTTGGGAGAGACCCAGTACTTC.

The CDR3 DNA is TGTGCCAGCCTCGGGTCTCAGGTCTACGAGCAGTACTTC. It specifies CASLGSQVYEQYF. The chain links TRBV6-6 to TRBJ2-7, with D hard to call. Germline lookup yields CDR1 MNHNY and CDR2 SVGAGI (reference sequence). The V and J ends lost 8 bases and 3 bases respectively, with 14 bases between them. The CDR3 loop spans 13 amino acids.

The chain recombines TRBV4-3 with TRBJ2-3; a weak D match, TRBD1 (6 bases). The CDR3 covers 15 residues. Trimming pared 4 bases from V and 2 bases from J, leaving 13 bases between. In germline, CDR1 is LGHNA, CDR2 YSLEER. The CDR3 spells CASSLRGPDTDTQYF. The CDR3, as DNA: TGCGCCAGCAGCCTCAGGGGCCCCGACACAGATACGCAGTATTTT.

V is TRBV9 and J is TRBJ2-1; D perhaps matches TRBD1 (6 bases). Trimming left V 2 bases short and J 4 bases short, with 16 bases between. This CDR3 is 16 amino acids long. Looked up from germline, CDR1 is SGDLS and CDR2 is YYNGEE. CDR3 in amino acids: CASSVSGQLLYNEQFF. The CDR3 nucleotides are TGTGCCAGCAGCGTTTCGGGACAACTATTATACAATGAGCAGTTCTTC. The full variable domain, in which reference TRBV9 and TRBJ2-1 provide the parts outside the CDR3, is DSGVTQTPKHLITATGQRVTLRCSPRSGDLSVYWYQQSLDQGLQFLIQYYNGEERAKGNILERFSAQQFPDLHSELNLSSLELGDSALYFCASSVSGQLLYNEQFFGPGTRLTVL.

This chain connects TRBV29-1 to TRBJ1-1, with D unclear. V shed 3 bases and J shed 1 base, with 6 bases lying between them. CDR1 and CDR2 from the germline V gene are SQVTM and ANQGSEA. This CDR3 spans 12 amino acids. Here the CDR3 DNA reads TGCAGCGTTGATCCCAAGAACACTGAAGCTTTCTTT. Translation: CSVDPKNTEAFF.

The V call is TRBV11-2, the J call TRBJ2-7, with 9 bases matching TRBD2. Germline-derived CDR1 and CDR2 are SGHAT and FQNNGV. The CDR3 totals 14 residues. V lost 5 bases and J lost 3; bases outside the gene matches: 5. As DNA, the CDR3 is TGTGCCAGCAGCCCAGGACTAGCGATCTACGAGCAGTACTTC. Encoded protein: CASSPGLAIYEQYF. Combining the CDR3 with reference TRBV11-2 and TRBJ2-7 gives the whole variable domain EAGVAQSPRYKIIEKRQSVAFWCNPISGHATLYWYQQILGQGPKLLIQFQNNGVVDDSQLPKDRFSAERLKGVDSTLKIQPAKLEDSAVYLCASSPGLAIYEQYFGPGTRLTVT.

The chain links TRBV27 to TRBJ2-2; 7 nucleotides line up with TRBD1. The germline V gene encodes CDR1 MNHEY and CDR2 SMNVEV (reference sequence). The CDR3 has 14 amino acids. J gave up 5 bases and V 7 bases, and 7 bases lay outside the gene matches. CDR3 loop: CASTRTGWTGELFF. The CDR3 nucleotides are TGTGCCAGCACCCGGACAGGCTGGACCGGGGAGCTGTTTTTT.

The chain uses TRBV29-1 and TRBJ1-2; 8 bases map to TRBD1. Trimming cost V 4 bases and J 5 bases; bases outside gene matches: 6. This CDR3 has 13 amino acids. Germline CDR1 and CDR2: SQVTM and ANQGSEA. CDR3 nucleotides: TGCAGCGTTGTTGGACAGGGTCCTTATGGCTACACCTTC. It specifies CSVVGQGPYGYTF.

CDR3 nucleotide sequence: TGTGCCAGTAGTATCAGACAGGGGGCTGGCAATCAGCCCCAGCATTTT. Protein sequence: CASSIRQGAGNQPQHF. The V call is TRBV19, the J call TRBJ1-5, with TRBD1 identical over 10 bases. Germline V gene sequence: CDR1 LNHDA, CDR2 SQIVND (reference sequence). Trimming at V came to 3 bases and at J to 2 bases, leaving 4 bases not matched to a gene. This CDR3 contains 16 residues.

The genes are TRBV9 and TRBJ1-2, with D possibly being TRBD1 (5 bases). Germline-derived CDR1 and CDR2 are SGDLS and YYNGEE. The ends were cut back, 0 bases at V and 5 bases at J, with 11 bases in the middle. The CDR3 contains 14 residues. For the CDR3, the DNA is TGTGCCAGCAGCGTAGGGGCAGGGTCGTATGGCTACACCTTC. Residues: CASSVGAGSYGYTF.

This chain connects TRBV10-1 to TRBJ1-3; D ambiguous. The germline CDR1 and CDR2 sequences are WNHNN and SYGVQD (reference sequence). The CDR3 sequence is 14 residues long. The V and J ends lost 3 bases and 2 bases respectively, with 8 bases between them. The CDR3 DNA sequence: TGCGCCAGCAGTGACTCCGGGACTGGAAACACCATATATTTT. This encodes CASSDSGTGNTIYF.

V is TRBV27 and J is TRBJ2-6; TRBD1 matches at 9 bases. The CDR3 spans 21 residues. Germline lookup yields CDR1 MNHEY and CDR2 SMNVEV (reference sequence). V was pared by 7 bases and J by 2 bases, with 21 bases of the junction left unmatched. CDR3 nucleotides: TGTGCCAGCACCCGAAAGGGCGGGGGACAGGGTAGTCTGGCTGGGGCCAACGTCCTGACTTTC. This gives the protein CASTRKGGGQGSLAGANVLTF. The variable domain in full, with the rest retrieved from reference TRBV27 and TRBJ2-6, is EAQVTQNPRYLITVTGKKLTVTCSQNMNHEYMSWYRQDPGLGLRQIYYSMNVEVTDKGDVPEGYKVSRKEKRNFPLILESPSPNQTSLYFCASTRKGGGQGSLAGANVLTFGAGSRLTVL.

This chain uses TRBV5-1 with TRBJ2-3; 13 positions match TRBD2. CDR1 SGHRS and CDR2 YFSETQ come from the germline V gene. This CDR3 comprises 19 residues. With 4 bases clipped from V and 3 bases from J, the junction kept 14 bases outside the gene matches. The CDR3 coding sequence is TGCGCCAGCAGCCCCATGGGGACTAGCGGGGAGCGATTAACAGATACGCAGTATTTT. Translated, it gives CASSPMGTSGERLTDTQYF.

The rearrangement links TRBV15 to TRBJ2-5; 9 bases fit TRBD1. Germline CDR1 LNHNV, CDR2 YYDKDF (reference sequence). The CDR3 spans 16 residues. With V trimmed by 2 bases and J by 2 bases, 6 bases remained unmatched. The CDR3 sequence is CATSRRTGGPQETQYF. In nucleotides, the CDR3 is TGTGCCACCAGCAGAAGAACAGGGGGCCCGCAAGAGACCCAGTACTTC.

V and J are TRBV7-6 and TRBJ1-1; D is unclear. The CDR3 runs to 14 residues. V was shortened by 2 bases and J by 0 bases, with 7 bases between the two germline ends. The germline V gene encodes CDR1 SGHVS and CDR2 FNYEAQ. The DNA of the CDR3 is TGTGCCAGCAGCTTATCTCCGGTGAACACTGAAGCTTTCTTT. It yields the protein CASSLSPVNTEAFF.

In its sample, this clone was seen once. The V and J genes are TRBV7-9 and TRBJ1-1, with D possibly TRBD1 on 5 matching bases. V was pared by 4 bases and J by 3 bases, with 9 bases between. There are 13 residues in the CDR3. Germline values: CDR1 SEHNR, CDR2 FQNEAQ (reference sequence). CDR3 nucleotides: TGTGCCAGCAGCTCCAGGGAGTACACTGAAGCTTTCTTT. Residues: CASSSREYTEAFF.